Below, one T cell receptor beta chain is given with its context. The authors reverse transcribed all of the isolated RNA, so sequencing captured expressed TCRB transcripts. Profiling relied on immunoSEQ multiplex PCR, and the TCRdb table lists in-frame clones only, not all of them. This table holds roughly 150,000 clones, around 8% found once. This sample stems from a study of beta chain features in type 1 diabetes. The CDR3 is made up of 11 amino acids. V dropped 1 base and J dropped 9; count of bases not matched to a gene: 0. Germline V gene sequence: CDR1 DFQATT, CDR2 SNEGSKA (reference sequence). The sequencing sample was made of central memory CD4+ T cells from blood. This chain uses TRBV20-1 with TRBJ2-1, with 7 bases aligning to TRBD2. This sequence was found in a man aged 18 to 30 in good health. CDR3 sequence (DNA): TGCAGTGCTAGAGGCGGGAGTGAGCAGTTCTTC. It yields the protein CSARGGSEQFF.